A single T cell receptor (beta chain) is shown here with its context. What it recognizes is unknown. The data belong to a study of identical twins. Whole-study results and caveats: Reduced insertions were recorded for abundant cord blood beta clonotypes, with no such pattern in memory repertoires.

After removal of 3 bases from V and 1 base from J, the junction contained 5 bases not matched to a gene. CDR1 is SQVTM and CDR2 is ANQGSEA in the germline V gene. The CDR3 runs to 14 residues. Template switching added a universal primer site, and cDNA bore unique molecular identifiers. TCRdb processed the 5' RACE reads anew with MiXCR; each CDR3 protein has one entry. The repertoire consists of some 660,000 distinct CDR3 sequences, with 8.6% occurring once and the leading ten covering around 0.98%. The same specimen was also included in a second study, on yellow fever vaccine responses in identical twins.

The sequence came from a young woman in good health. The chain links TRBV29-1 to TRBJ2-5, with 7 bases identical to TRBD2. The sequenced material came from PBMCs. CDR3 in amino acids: CSVEGLHLQETQYF. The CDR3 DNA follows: TGCAGCGTTGAGGGACTACACCTCCAAGAGACCCAGTACTTC. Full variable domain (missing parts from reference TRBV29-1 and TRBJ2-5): SAVISQKPSRDICQRGTSLTIQCQVDSQVTMMFWYRQQPGQSLTLIATANQGSEATYESGFVIDKFPISRPNLTFSTLTVSNMSPEDSSIYLCSVEGLHLQETQYFGPGTRLLVL.